The clone carrying this TCR beta chain was seen more than once but under ten times. The CDR3 contains 14 residues. The ends were cut back, 1 base at V and 2 bases at J, with 6 bases in the middle. Germline V gene lookup returns CDR1 LNHNV and CDR2 YYDKDF (reference sequence). These data come from a study of cytomegalovirus exposure and HLA in healthy donors. Use of 60 Vbeta and 13 Jbeta primers characterized the PCR. Assay: immunoSEQ multiplex PCR; the TCRdb copy retains only in-frame clones and omits some. The profile shows some 130,000 clones, about three quarters of them singletons. Sample: PBMCs. This sequence was found in a male donor in good health and CMV-seronegative. The rearrangement uses TRBV15 and TRBJ1-5; D possibly corresponds to TRBD1 (5 bases). The CDR3 bases are TGTGCCACCAGCAGAGGACAGCGCAATCAGCCCCAGCATTTT. Its translation: CATSRGQRNQPQHF.